This TCR beta chain was profiled in a study of T cells in Graves' hyperthyroidism and ophthalmopathy (dated by TCRdb to between 2017 and 2020). In the study overall: Peripheral blood samples were taken at initial diagnosis, before any treatment was given. A discovery cohort of around 98 patients, fewer than 50 with Graves' ophthalmopathy and more than 55 with stable Graves' hyperthyroidism, was used to find distinguishing TCR V-J signatures. Prospective prediction of ophthalmopathy was tested in an independent validation cohort of fewer than 20 hyperthyroidism patients and 17 patients who later progressed to ophthalmopathy. The approximately 90 discovery patients were randomly split 7:3 into training and test sets. In six Graves' hyperthyroidism patients, the study also compared T-cell repertoires from thyroid tissue with T-cell repertoires from blood. Once sampling was done, hyperthyroidism patients were given methimazole at a starting dose of 30 mg daily, whereas ophthalmopathy patients were given high-dose intravenous methylprednisolone. TCR Vbeta CDR3 sequencing of around 130 peripheral blood samples (under 45 ophthalmopathy, roughly 72 hyperthyroidism and approximately 17 progressor patients) is reported in the paper. Overall study outcomes, separate from this receptor: A 13 V-J signature model separated ophthalmopathy from stable hyperthyroidism, with over 85% sensitivity and roughly 84% specificity in cross-validation and 80%/75% in testing. No statistical method was used to set the sample size in advance, and investigators knew the group allocation. Blood samples also contained most of the expanded thyroid clonotypes (frequency above 0.001), which suggests that blood repertoires may reflect thyroid immune responses. In validation, the model predicted progression to ophthalmopathy a median of about 6 months before onset, with over 60% sensitivity and more than 72% specificity.

A distance of 12 bases separates the germline ends of V and J, which lose 1 base and 8 bases respectively. The CDR3 has 14 amino acids, counting the end cysteine and phenylalanine. Only the CDR3 DNA is retained, 42 bases long and in frame from the first base. CDR1 and CDR2, looked up from the germline V gene (reference sequence), are SGHKS and YYEKEE. With respect to this clonotype: The antigen it recognizes is unknown. Possible read error: a much larger clone is one base away.

Stable Graves' hyperthyroidism was defined as no progression to ophthalmopathy during 18 months of follow-up. Hyperthyroidism patients were newly diagnosed, with disease duration under 2 months, and aged 18 to 65 years. Any patient with an uncontrolled infection, another autoimmune disease, pregnancy or lactation was excluded. Diagnoses were based on clinical symptoms, serum thyroxine and TRAb, thyroid ultrasound and orbital computed tomography. Ficoll-Paque density gradient centrifugation was used to isolate PBMCs from approximately 10 ml of fresh peripheral blood. Trizol reagent was used to extract total RNA, and RNA quality was then checked on an Agilent 2100 Bioanalyzer. The TCR beta CDR3 regions were amplified from the RNA transcripts. The TCR CDR3 was subjected to a first round of RT-PCR using the HTBI primer set and the Qiagen OneStep RT-PCR kit. Libraries were constructed in a second round of multiplex PCR, after which size selection and purification were carried out. Paired-end sequencing of the libraries was performed with 100 bp reads on an Illumina HiSeq2000. As for the authors' bioinformatics: SOAPnuke was used to process the raw data, with reads discarded if the reads contained adapters or uncalled bases, had a mean Phred below 15, or lacked an exact constant-primer or identifier match. COPE v1.2.5 was used to merge the high-quality paired reads, and each unique nucleotide sequence was defined as a clonotype. Clonotypes were aligned to IMGT TRBV, TRBD and TRBJ reference segments using MiTCR v1.1. Only V-J combinations with frequency above 0.0001, covering approximately 99% of repertoires, were analysed. A TCS score was defined as the ratio of F50 (clonal expansion) to E x V (chaos), with BLOSUM62-based TCRdist applied between CDR3 peptides within each V-J. Welch's t-statistics and random forest reduced 500 to 550 V-J features to roughly 13, which were used in a naive Bayes classifier (R e1071). The similarity between thyroid and blood repertoires was quantified using the Morisita-Horn index. TCRdb trimmed the raw reads at Q25, called clones with MiXCR and kept productive beta chains. Each CDR3 protein gets just one entry, which takes the most common genes and DNA from the rows behind it. TCRdb, not the original authors, processed these V and J calls. The sample contains just under 750,000 distinct CDR3 sequences, 30% to 40% of them found a single time. The top ten hold approximately 31% of the sample.

This receptor chain uses TRBV5-5 and TRBJ1-4; no D gene call is confident. Sequencing input: blood. The sequence came from a woman in her 40s with Graves' hyperthyroidism. The CDR3 amino acid sequence is: CASSLFGGEEKLFF. Read as DNA, the sequence is TGTGCCAGCAGCTTGTTTGGCGGTGAGGAAAAACTGTTTTTT.